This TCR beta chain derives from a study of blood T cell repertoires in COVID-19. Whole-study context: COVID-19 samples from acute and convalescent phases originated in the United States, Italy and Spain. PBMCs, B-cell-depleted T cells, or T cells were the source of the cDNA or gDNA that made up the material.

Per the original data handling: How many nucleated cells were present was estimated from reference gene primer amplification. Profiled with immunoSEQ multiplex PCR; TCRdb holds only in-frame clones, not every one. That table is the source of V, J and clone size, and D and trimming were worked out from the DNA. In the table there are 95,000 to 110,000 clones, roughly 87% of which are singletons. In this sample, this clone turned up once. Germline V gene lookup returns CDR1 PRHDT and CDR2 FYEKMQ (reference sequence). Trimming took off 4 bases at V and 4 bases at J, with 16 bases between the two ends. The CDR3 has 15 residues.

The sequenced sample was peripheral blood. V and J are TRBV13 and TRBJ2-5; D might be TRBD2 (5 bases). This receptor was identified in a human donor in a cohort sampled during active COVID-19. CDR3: CASSSPGMDRETQYF. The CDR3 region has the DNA TGTGCCAGCAGCTCCCCGGGGATGGATCGAGAGACCCAGTACTTC.